This TCR beta chain was identified in a study of blood T cells in healthy people across ages (dated by TCRdb to 2014 to 2015). With regard to the full study: In model experiments, roughly one uniquely barcoded TCR beta cDNA molecule per two T cells was captured by template switching. The donors were split into four age groups: young (average 16 years), middle-aged (39), aged (over 55) and long-lived (about 74). Age-related changes in TCR beta repertoire diversity were measured in the study by deep sequencing normalized with unique cDNA molecular identifiers. To avoid experimental bias, donors of different ages were randomly spread across the sequencing lanes. The study analyzed two additional independent replicas of 1 million unique cDNA reads from the same blood draw for two donors, one aged 18 to 30 and one aged 80 or older.

Receptors were amplified or captured by 5' RACE. Sequencing used an Illumina HiSeq 2500. A second PCR of roughly 7 to 12 cycles was run with a J-beta primer mix and a sample-barcoded 5' primer. A template-switch 5' adaptor carrying 12 random nucleotides introduced a unique molecular identifier onto each TCR beta cDNA molecule. At least 2.5 million CDR3-containing paired-end reads were obtained from each sample. All of the RNA was converted into first-strand cDNA using the Mint cDNA synthesis kit, with a TRBC-specific oligonucleotide serving as the primer. Following uracil-DNA glycosylase treatment, all cDNA underwent a first 18-cycle PCR with the universal primers M1SS and BC2_uni_R. For the original study's pipeline: Normalization of each sample was performed by random selection of 1 million high-quality reads, each carrying a distinct molecular identifier. Instead of being binned into consensus sequences, reads with shared molecular identifiers were discarded. MiTCR, set to a Q25 quality threshold and the strictest error-elimination algorithm, was used for CDR3 identification, clonotype clustering and error correction. Lower-bound total TCR beta diversity was estimated with a nonparametric unseen species model using Euler transformation. TCRdb reprocessing: public reads trimmed at Q25 with fastp, clones called with MiXCR, in-frame beta chains kept. Identical CDR3 proteins give one entry, which carries the most common genes and DNA. The V and J calls shown here were made by TCRdb, not taken from the authors' results. Counted in this sample were 1.5 million to 2 million distinct CDR3 sequences; 49% of them appeared once. The ten largest clones add up to approximately 2.1% of the sample.

The investigation overall reported the following: Because the CMV infection status of the donors was unknown, age-related changes in expanded clonotypes may potentially have been confounded. There was a strong correlation between observed TCR beta diversity and the percentage of naive T cells measured by flow cytometry. The long-lived group showed more naive CD4+ T cells, fewer expanded clones and increased TCR diversity than the aged group, suggesting age selection. Conclusive comparison of naive and antigen-experienced compartments was prevented by the profiling of bulk unsorted PBMCs. Estimates of total diversity based on one million sequenced T cells were regarded as lower bounds and as underestimates. As age increased, observed TCR beta diversity per million T cells dropped in a roughly linear way, and a significant reduction was already evident by age 40.

Points on this clonotype: Its cognate antigen has yet to be identified. One base away there is no much larger clone; base qualities are not given.

Trimmed from V: 5 bases; trimmed from J: 1 base; junction bases lacking a gene match: 8. Spanning cysteine to phenylalanine, the CDR3 consists of 16 amino acids. Of all the DNA, just the CDR3 is kept, 48 bases in frame from base 1. The germline V gene (reference sequence) provides CDR1 SEHNR and CDR2 FQNEAQ. Donors were a few dozen systemically healthy Caucasian individuals from Russia aged 6 to 90 years. Each donor gave ten milliliters of peripheral blood, drawn into EDTA-treated Vacutainer tubes. PBMCs were isolated by Ficoll-Paque density-gradient centrifugation, with at least 6.5 million obtained per sample. Trizol reagent was used to extract total RNA from the PBMCs, yielding at least 6 micrograms per sample. For every donor, flow cytometry on a PBMC aliquot measured the percentage of naive CD45RAhigh/CD27high T cells.

Input material: blood. This receptor was identified in a woman aged 40 to 50 in good health. The receptor chain draws on TRBV7-9 and TRBJ2-3; TRBD2 agrees with 8 junctional bases. The CDR3 loop reads CASSLGRGSGTDTQYF. The DNA sequence reads TGTGCCAGCAGCCTCGGGAGGGGTAGTGGCACAGATACGCAGTATTTT.